The next 19 T cell receptor beta chains were all read from a single sample in a study of identical twins. TCRdb recomputed calls from the 5' RACE reads with MiXCR, one row per CDR3 protein. The sample lists approximately 890,000 distinct CDR3 sequences; about 12% were seen once. These data are also associated with another study on yellow fever vaccine responses in identical twins.

The source material was PBMCs. Receptors were obtained from a woman in her late teens or twenties in good health.

In its sample, this clonotype was seen many times. This chain links TRBV5-6 with TRBJ1-6, with 7 bases fitting TRBD1. V was pared by 1 base and J by 7 bases, with 8 bases of the junction left unmatched. CDR3 length: 16 residues. From germline, CDR1 is SGHDT and CDR2 YYEEEE. CDR3 in DNA: TGTGCCAGCAGCTTGAACCCGGGACAGAAAAATTCACCCCTCCACTTT. Its protein product is CASSLNPGQKNSPLHF. The whole variable domain, remainder taken from reference TRBV5-6 and TRBJ1-6, is DAGVTQSPTHLIKTRGQQVTLRCSPKSGHDTVSWYQQALGQGPQFIFQYYEEEERQRGNFPDRFSGHQFPNYSSELNVNALLLGDSALYLCASSLNPGQKNSPLHFGNGTRLTVT.

V usage is TRBV2 and J usage is TRBJ2-5; D call uncertain. The CDR3 is 15 amino acids. Germline lookup yields CDR1 SNHLY and CDR2 FYNNEI. The V end was cut by 2 bases, the J end by 1 base, with 11 bases between. The CDR3 nucleotides read TGTGCCAGCAGTGAAACGGCCCAAGTCCAAGAGACCCAGTACTTC. Encoded protein: CASSETAQVQETQYF. Full variable domain (outside the CDR3, taken from reference TRBV2 and TRBJ2-5): EPEVTQTPSHQVTQMGQEVILRCVPISNHLYFYWYRQILGQKVEFLVSFYNNEISEKSEIFDDQFSVERPDGSNFTLKIRSTKLEDSAMYFCASSETAQVQETQYFGPGTRLLVL.

The CDR3 loop reads CASSLVSVNYGYTF. The CDR3 DNA reads as TGCGCCAGCAGCTTGGTGTCTGTCAACTATGGCTACACCTTC. This chain uses TRBV5-1 with TRBJ1-2, with unresolved D. Trimming pared 0 bases from V and 2 bases from J, leaving 8 bases between. The germline CDR1 and CDR2 sequences are SGHRS and YFSETQ. This CDR3 comprises 14 residues.

The rearrangement joins TRBV12-3 or TRBV12-4 to TRBJ2-1, with 10 nucleotides matching TRBD2. Germline trimming cut 5 bases from V and 7 bases from J; bases unmatched to any gene: 14. The CDR3 is 17 amino acids. CDR3 region: CASSRTSGEPLGNEQFF. Here the CDR3 DNA reads TGTGCCAGCAGTCGGACTAGCGGAGAGCCCCTTGGTAATGAGCAGTTCTTC.

This clonotype was detected many times. V and J are TRBV12-3 or TRBV12-4 and TRBJ1-2, with a weak D call TRBD1 (5 bases). Deletions cut 6 bases from V and 8 bases from J, with 19 bases between. The CDR3 runs to 14 residues. The CDR3 bases are TGTGCCAGCAGCGTTTTGGGACTTGGAGGCGGCTACACCTTC. It is translated as CASSVLGLGGGYTF.

This clonotype has at least ten counts. The chain links TRBV5-1 to TRBJ2-5, with D possibly matching TRBD2 (5 bases). The ends were cut back, 0 bases at V and 10 bases at J, with 10 bases in the middle. Germline V gene lookup returns CDR1 SGHRS and CDR2 YFSETQ. CDR3 size: 12 residues. This CDR3 is CASSLDYRGQYF. In DNA, the CDR3 is TGCGCCAGCAGCTTGGATTACCGGGGCCAGTACTTC.

In the case of this clonotype: Germline and junction disagree at one end, which may indicate a read error. The chain carries TRBV13 and TRBJ2-1; 8 nucleotides match TRBD1. Germline assignment: CDR1 PRHDT and CDR2 FYEKMQ (reference sequence). This CDR3 has 15 amino acids. The CDR3 region is CTSSSQGDRQDTPFF. The CDR3 bases are TGTACCAGCAGCTCCCAAGGGGACAGGCAAGATACCCCCTTCTTC. The full variable domain, completed using reference TRBV13 and TRBJ2-1, is AAGVIQSPRHLIKEKRETATLKCYPIPRHDTVYWYQQGPGQDPQFLISFYEKMQSDKGSIPDRFSAQQFSDYHSELNMSSLELGDSALYFCTSSSQGDRQDTPFFGPGTRLTVL.

This sequence joins TRBV2 and TRBJ2-4; 7 nucleotides match TRBD1. The V and J ends lost 5 bases and 10 bases, in that order; junction bases with no gene match: 8. The germline gives CDR1 SNHLY, CDR2 FYNNEI. This CDR3 is 13 amino acids long. In DNA form, the CDR3 reads TGTGCCAGCAGTACCCGGGGACAGCTAATTCAGTACTTC. Translated, it gives CASSTRGQLIQYF.

This clonotype turned up a few times. V gene TRBV7-8 combines with J gene TRBJ2-2; perhaps TRBD2 as D (6 bases). This CDR3 region has 16 residues. With 5 bases removed from V and 6 bases from J, the gap between germline ends came to 19 bases. Germline V gene sequence: CDR1 SGHVS, CDR2 FQNEAQ. The CDR3 region is CASSTFGGGSSGELFF. CDR3 in DNA: TGTGCCAGCAGCACCTTCGGAGGAGGGTCGTCCGGGGAGCTGTTTTTT.

The rearrangement joins TRBV28 to TRBJ1-4; the D is unclear. Trimming stripped 6 bases from V and 3 bases from J, with 14 bases between. The CDR3 totals 15 residues. Germline V CDR1 and CDR2: MDHEN, SYDVKM. The CDR3 DNA is TGTGCCAGCAGCATCTTCTCAGGAGCTAATGAAAAACTGTTTTTT. Translation: CASSIFSGANEKLFF.

The chain couples TRBV6-1 to TRBJ2-5, with 9 bases matching TRBD2. Trimming removed 7 bases from V and 6 bases from J; junction bases left unmatched: 9. CDR1 is MNHNS, CDR2 SASEGT, per germline. The CDR3 is 14 residues long. The CDR3 here is CASTRGAGGKTQYF. The CDR3 DNA is TGTGCCAGCACCCGGGGTGCGGGGGGGAAGACCCAGTACTTC.

This clonotype was seen ten or more times. V is TRBV10-3 and J is TRBJ1-3; tentative D call: TRBD1 (6 bases). Trimming stripped 6 bases from V and 3 bases from J, with 18 bases between. Germline V gives CDR1 ENHRY, CDR2 SYGVKD. CDR3 length: 16 amino acids. The CDR3 here is CAISDGTPAFGNTIYF. The CDR3 nucleotides read TGTGCCATCAGCGACGGGACACCGGCTTTTGGAAACACCATATATTTT.

This chain connects TRBV25-1 to TRBJ1-1; 9 bases line up with TRBD1. V dropped 3 bases and J dropped 5; count of bases not matched to a gene: 7. From germline, CDR1 is MGHDK and CDR2 SYGVNS. This CDR3 region has 15 residues. CDR3 coding DNA: TGTGCCAGCAGTGACCACGGGACAGGGAAGACTGAAGCTTTCTTT. This encodes CASSDHGTGKTEAFF.

This clonotype was seen at least ten times. This chain joins TRBV29-1 and TRBJ2-1; D call uncertain. Germline CDR1 reads SQVTM; CDR2 reads ANQGSEA. Trimming cost V 4 bases and J 10 bases, with 11 bases left between them. This CDR3 has 11 amino acids. CDR3 sequence reads: CSVGHPGEQFF. CDR3 in DNA: TGCAGCGTTGGGCACCCCGGAGAGCAGTTCTTC.

The rearrangement links TRBV11-2 to TRBJ2-3; weak D call: TRBD1 (6 bases). This CDR3 comprises 15 residues. Trimming pared 6 bases from V and 1 base from J, leaving 14 bases between. Per germline, CDR1 SGHAT and CDR2 FQNNGV. The DNA of the CDR3 is TGTGCCAGCAGACCAACTCGGACAGGCACAGATACGCAGTATTTT. Residues: CASRPTRTGTDTQYF. Using reference TRBV11-2 and TRBJ2-3 for the parts outside the CDR3, the full variable domain is EAGVAQSPRYKIIEKRQSVAFWCNPISGHATLYWYQQILGQGPKLLIQFQNNGVVDDSQLPKDRFSAERLKGVDSTLKIQPAKLEDSAVYLCASRPTRTGTDTQYFGPGTRLTVL.

This clonotype was picked up many times. The V gene is TRBV20-1, the J gene TRBJ1-1, with 7 bases fitting TRBD1. The CDR3 loop spans 13 amino acids. V shed 5 bases and J 2 bases; nucleotides not matched to a gene: 5. Germline V gene sequence: CDR1 DFQATT, CDR2 SNEGSKA (reference sequence). The CDR3 region has the DNA TGCAGTGCTGCGGGACAGTTAAACACTGAAGCTTTCTTT. Its translation is CSAAGQLNTEAFF.

This clonotype showed up just a few times. The chain is built from TRBV5-1 and TRBJ2-3; D might be TRBD1 or TRBD2, each matching 6 bases. The V end was cut by 3 bases, the J end by 0 bases, with 14 bases between. CDR1 is SGHRS and CDR2 is YFSETQ in the germline V gene. The CDR3 loop spans 16 amino acids. The CDR3 sequence is CASSWGDILSTDTQYF. The CDR3 region has the DNA TGCGCCAGCAGCTGGGGGGACATTCTTAGCACAGATACGCAGTATTTT.

This clonotype has more than one count but fewer than ten. The chain joins TRBV2 to TRBJ2-2; D unclear. This CDR3 comprises 13 residues. The germline gives CDR1 SNHLY, CDR2 FYNNEI. Trimming took 7 bases from V and 5 from J, leaving 11 bases between them. In nucleotides, the CDR3 is TGTGCCAGCATAAGCAGGAAGACCGGGGAGCTGTTTTTT. Protein product: CASISRKTGELFF.

This clonotype showed up many times. V gene TRBV20-1 combines with J gene TRBJ2-3, with 10 bases that match TRBD2. The V segment lost 8 bases and the J segment 3 bases; nucleotides outside the gene matches: 5. Germline CDR1 and CDR2: DFQATT and SNEGSKA (reference sequence). The CDR3 runs to 13 residues. The CDR3 region is CSSTSGLTDTQYF. As DNA, the CDR3 is TGCAGTTCGACTAGCGGGTTGACAGATACGCAGTATTTT.